The 18 T cell receptor beta chains given below trace back to one sample, sequenced in a study of blood T cell repertoires in COVID-19. The data were produced by immunoSEQ multiplex PCR, yet TCRdb's version contains in-frame clones alone and is incomplete. This table holds some 250,000 clones, around 84% found once. The source material was peripheral blood. These receptors came from a man between 60 and 75 years old with acute or convalescent COVID-19.

The V gene is TRBV7-9, the J gene TRBJ2-1; D is undetermined. Trimming left V 2 bases short and J 4 bases short, with 12 bases between. CDR3 length: 15 amino acids. The germline gives CDR1 SEHNR, CDR2 FQNEAQ (reference sequence). The DNA for the CDR3 is TGTGCCAGCAGCTTAACCCTTACAAGTTACAATGAGCAGTTCTTC. Translating gives CASSLTLTSYNEQFF.

This clone was observed once. This chain joins TRBV5-1 and TRBJ1-5; a possible D gene is TRBD1 (5 bases). The CDR3 sequence is 14 residues long. The germline V gene has CDR1 SGHRS and CDR2 YFSETQ. V was shortened by 4 bases and J by 3 bases, with 11 bases between the two germline ends. CDR3: CASSREGINQPQHF. In DNA form, the CDR3 reads TGCGCCAGCAGCCGGGAGGGGATCAATCAGCCCCAGCATTTT. The variable domain in full, with the rest retrieved from reference TRBV5-1 and TRBJ1-5, is KAGVTQTPRYLIKTRGQQVTLSCSPISGHRSVSWYQQTPGQGLQFLFEYFSETQRNKGNFPGRFSGRQFSNSRSEMNVSTLELGDSALYLCASSREGINQPQHFGDGTRLSIL.

The chain links TRBV5-4 to TRBJ2-7, with a tentative D call TRBD1 (6 bases). Trimming pared 3 bases from V and 2 bases from J, leaving 9 bases between. Looked up from germline, CDR1 is SGHNT and CDR2 is YYREEE (reference sequence). There are 13 residues in the CDR3. The CDR3 nucleotides are TGTGCCAGCAGCTCAGGGGCGACCTACGAGCAGTACTTC. This translates into CASSSGATYEQYF. Looking up the rest from reference TRBV5-4 and TRBJ2-7 gives the full variable domain: ETGVTQSPTHLIKTRGQQVTLRCSSQSGHNTVSWYQQALGQGPQFIFQYYREEENGRGNFPPRFSGLQFPNYSSELNVNALELDDSALYLCASSSGATYEQYFGPGTRLTVT.

This clone has just a few counts. The chain is built from TRBV18 and TRBJ2-3, with a weak D call TRBD2 (6 bases). V was shortened by 1 base and J by 5 bases, with 13 bases between the two germline ends. The CDR3 extends over 15 amino acids. From germline, CDR1 is KGHSH and CDR2 LQKENI. DNA for the CDR3: TGTGCCAGCTCACCACAGGTCTTCGGGGGAGATACGCAGTATTTT. The encoded protein is CASSPQVFGGDTQYF.

The chain combines TRBV5-4 with TRBJ2-3, with 10 bases that match TRBD2. The germline V gene encodes CDR1 SGHNT and CDR2 YYREEE (reference sequence). This CDR3 is 15 amino acids long. The ends lost 0 bases at V and 8 bases at J; junction bases unmatched: 6. CDR3 nucleotides: TGTGCCAGCAGCTTGGCTCTAGCGGGAGCGGGTACGCAGTATTTT. Translation: CASSLALAGAGTQYF.

The table lists this clone with a count of one. V usage is TRBV5-1 and J usage is TRBJ2-7, with D unclear. V lost 2 bases and J 6 bases, leaving 12 bases between the germline ends. The length of the CDR3 is 13 residues. The germline V gene has CDR1 SGHRS and CDR2 YFSETQ. CDR3 bases: TGCGCCAGCAGCTTAGCTACTCTCTCCGAGCAGTACTTC. Protein product: CASSLATLSEQYF.

V is TRBV7-3 and J is TRBJ2-3; TRBD2 matches 7 bases. CDR3 length equals 15 residues. CDR1 is SGHTA and CDR2 is FQGTGA in the germline V gene. V trimming: 4 bases; J trimming: 3 bases; junction bases outside the gene matches: 7. CDR3 DNA sequence: TGTGCCAGCAGCTCATCGGGGGGTTGGACAGATACGCAGTATTTT. Residues: CASSSSGGWTDTQYF.

V and J are TRBV27 and TRBJ1-2, with a possible D match to TRBD1 (5 bases). CDR1 is MNHEY and CDR2 is SMNVEV in the germline V gene (reference sequence). The V gene lost 7 bases and the J gene lost 8 bases, with 17 bases spanning the gap. The CDR3 runs 13 residues. Here the CDR3 reads CASTSNQGRGYTF. The DNA of the CDR3 is TGTGCCAGCACGTCAAATCAGGGTCGAGGCTACACCTTC.

This clone appeared a few times. V is TRBV19 and J is TRBJ2-2; possibly TRBD1 for D (5 bases). The length of the CDR3 is 16 residues. Germline V lookup: CDR1 LNHDA, CDR2 SQIVND (reference sequence). Trimming stripped 5 bases from V and 0 bases from J, with 13 bases between. The CDR3 spells CASSRRQPSNTGELFF. The CDR3 DNA is TGTGCCAGTAGTCGACGACAGCCTTCGAACACCGGGGAGCTGTTTTTT. The variable domain in full, completed from reference TRBV19 and TRBJ2-2, reads DGGITQSPKYLFRKEGQNVTLSCEQNLNHDAMYWYRQDPGQGLRLIYYSQIVNDFQKGDIAEGYSVSREKKESFPLTVTSAQKNPTAFYLCASSRRQPSNTGELFFGEGSRLTVL.

The CDR3 region has the DNA TGCGCCAGCAGCCGCCATCCAGTGGGGCAGCGGGAGTATAACGAGCAGTACTTC. Its translation is CASSRHPVGQREYNEQYF. The J gene is TRBJ2-7, the V gene TRBV4-3; 8 nucleotides line up with TRBD2. CDR1 is LGHNA, CDR2 YSLEER, per germline. The CDR3 has 18 amino acids. V was pared by 4 bases and J by 5 bases, with 19 bases of the junction left unmatched.

CDR3 nucleotides: TGTGCCAGCAGCCAAGCTTCCCCCGGGACAGGCTCCTACGAGCAGTACTTC. Translating it yields CASSQASPGTGSYEQYF. This chain links TRBV4-2 with TRBJ2-7; the match to TRBD1 covers 8 bases. The CDR3 length is 17 residues. From germline, CDR1 is LGHNA and CDR2 YNFKEQ. With V trimmed by 1 base and J by 0 bases, 8 bases remained unmatched.

Comments on this clone: In the same sample, other DNA sequences code for this CDR3. V is TRBV12-3 or TRBV12-4 and J is TRBJ2-3, with TRBD2 as a possible D gene (5 bases). The CDR3 length is 12 residues. The ends were cut back, 6 bases at V and 3 bases at J, with 7 bases in the middle. The CDR3 loop is CASSRGTDTQYF. The CDR3 DNA is TGTGCCAGCAGCCGAGGGACAGATACGCAGTATTTT.

The V and J genes are TRBV7-9 and TRBJ2-1, with a tentative D call TRBD2 (6 bases). CDR1 and CDR2 (germline): SEHNR, FQNEAQ (reference sequence). Trimming removed 0 bases from V and 4 bases from J, with 10 bases in between. The CDR3 length is 15 residues. CDR3 residues: CASSLALANYNEQFF. The CDR3 DNA sequence: TGTGCCAGCAGCTTAGCTCTAGCGAATTACAATGAGCAGTTCTTC.

In this sample, this clone turned up once. V and J are TRBV19 and TRBJ1-6; D is uncertain. The CDR3 covers 15 residues. Trimming removed 1 base at V and 0 bases at J, with 4 bases between. Germline CDR1 reads LNHDA; CDR2 reads SQIVND (reference sequence). CDR3: CASSIVSSYNSPLHF. CDR3 in DNA: TGTGCCAGTAGTATAGTGAGCTCCTATAATTCACCCCTCCACTTT.

This clone has a single count. The chain is built from TRBV14 and TRBJ2-5; weak D call: TRBD2 (5 bases). Trimming pared 2 bases from V and 1 base from J, leaving 11 bases between. The germline gives CDR1 SGHDN, CDR2 FVKESK. This CDR3 spans 15 amino acids. The CDR3 nucleotides read TGTGCCAGCAGCCAAAACGGGGTAGGCCAAGAGACCCAGTACTTC. It encodes CASSQNGVGQETQYF.

A remark on this clone: This sample includes further DNA sequences coding for the same CDR3. The V and J genes are TRBV5-4 and TRBJ2-7; 10 bases match TRBD1. J gave up 0 bases and V 4 bases, and 4 bases lay outside the gene matches. Germline values: CDR1 SGHNT, CDR2 YYREEE (reference sequence). There are 15 residues in the CDR3. CDR3 DNA: TGTGCCAGCAGCCGACAGGGGGCCGGCTCCTACGAGCAGTACTTC. Encoded protein: CASSRQGAGSYEQYF.

This clone was seen only a few times. This rearrangement joins TRBV12-3 or TRBV12-4 to TRBJ1-2; possible D gene TRBD1, 5 bases. This CDR3 comprises 13 residues. Trimming left V 5 bases short and J 5 bases short, with 12 bases between. The CDR3 DNA sequence: TGTGCCAGCAGTCCTCAGGGTTGGTATGGCTACACCTTC. This codes for CASSPQGWYGYTF.

CDR3 coding DNA: TGCGCCAGCAGCTTGGCCGCTAGCGGGGGCGATGAGCAGTTCTTC. It yields the protein CASSLAASGGDEQFF. The gene calls are TRBV5-1 and TRBJ2-1, with 10 bases that match TRBD2. The V segment lost 0 bases and the J segment 8 bases; nucleotides outside the gene matches: 5. Germline V gene lookup returns CDR1 SGHRS and CDR2 YFSETQ. This CDR3 has 15 residues.